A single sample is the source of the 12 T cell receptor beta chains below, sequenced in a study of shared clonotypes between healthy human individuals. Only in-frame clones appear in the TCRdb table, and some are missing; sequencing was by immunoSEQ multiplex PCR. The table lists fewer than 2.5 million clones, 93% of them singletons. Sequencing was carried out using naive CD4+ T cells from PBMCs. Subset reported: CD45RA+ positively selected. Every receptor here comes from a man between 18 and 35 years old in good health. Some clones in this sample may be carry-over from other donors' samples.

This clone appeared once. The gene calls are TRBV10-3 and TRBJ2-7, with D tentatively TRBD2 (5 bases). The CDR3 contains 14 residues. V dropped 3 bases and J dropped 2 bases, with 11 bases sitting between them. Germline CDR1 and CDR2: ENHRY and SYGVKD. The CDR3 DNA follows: TGTGCCATCAGTGATCGAGGGCGCGCCTACGAGCAGTACTTC. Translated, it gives CAISDRGRAYEQYF.

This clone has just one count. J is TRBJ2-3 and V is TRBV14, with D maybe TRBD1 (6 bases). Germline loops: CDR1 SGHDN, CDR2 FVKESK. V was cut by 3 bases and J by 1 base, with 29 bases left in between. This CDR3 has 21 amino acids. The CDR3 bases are TGTGCCAGCAGCCACCTAGGACAGAACCCCCTCATTCCACAGCGCACAGATACGCAGTATTTT. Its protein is CASSHLGQNPLIPQRTDTQYF.

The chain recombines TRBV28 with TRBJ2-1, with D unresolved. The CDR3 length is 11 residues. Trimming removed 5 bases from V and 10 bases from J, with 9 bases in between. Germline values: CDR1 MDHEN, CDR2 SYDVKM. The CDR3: CASSHSEEQFF. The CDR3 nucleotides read TGTGCCAGCAGTCATTCAGAGGAGCAGTTCTTC.

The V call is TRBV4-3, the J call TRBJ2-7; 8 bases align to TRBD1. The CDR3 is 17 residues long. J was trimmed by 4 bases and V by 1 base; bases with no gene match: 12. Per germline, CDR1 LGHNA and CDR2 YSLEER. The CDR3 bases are TGCGCCAGCAGCCAAGTATTTGGGCGACAGGGGACTTACGAGCAGTACTTC. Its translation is CASSQVFGRQGTYEQYF.

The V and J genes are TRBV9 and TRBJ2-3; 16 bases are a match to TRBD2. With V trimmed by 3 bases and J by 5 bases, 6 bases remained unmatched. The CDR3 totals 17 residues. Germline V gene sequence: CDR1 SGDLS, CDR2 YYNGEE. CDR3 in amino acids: CASSARGLAGGKDTQYF. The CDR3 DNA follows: TGTGCCAGCAGCGCGAGGGGACTAGCGGGAGGGAAAGATACGCAGTATTTT.

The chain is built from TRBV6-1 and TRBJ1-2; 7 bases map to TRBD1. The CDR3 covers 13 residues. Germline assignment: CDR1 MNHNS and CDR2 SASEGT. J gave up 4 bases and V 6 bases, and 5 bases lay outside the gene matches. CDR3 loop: CASRTTGVYGYTF. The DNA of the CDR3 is TGTGCCAGCAGGACAACAGGGGTCTATGGCTACACCTTC.

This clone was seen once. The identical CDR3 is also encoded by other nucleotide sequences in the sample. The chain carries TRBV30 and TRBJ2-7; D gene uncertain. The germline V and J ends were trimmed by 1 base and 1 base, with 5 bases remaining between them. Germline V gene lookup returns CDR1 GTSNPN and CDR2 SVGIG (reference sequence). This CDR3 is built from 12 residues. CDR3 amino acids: CAWSGGSYEQYF. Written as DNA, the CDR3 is TGTGCCTGGAGTGGCGGATCCTACGAGCAGTACTTC.

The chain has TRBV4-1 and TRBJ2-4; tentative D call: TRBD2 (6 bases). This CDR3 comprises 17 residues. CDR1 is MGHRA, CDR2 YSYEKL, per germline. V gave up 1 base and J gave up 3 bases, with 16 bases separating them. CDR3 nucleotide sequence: TGCGCCAGCAGCCAAGTATCTCCGGGAGCGGGCAAAAACATTCAGTACTTC. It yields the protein CASSQVSPGAGKNIQYF.

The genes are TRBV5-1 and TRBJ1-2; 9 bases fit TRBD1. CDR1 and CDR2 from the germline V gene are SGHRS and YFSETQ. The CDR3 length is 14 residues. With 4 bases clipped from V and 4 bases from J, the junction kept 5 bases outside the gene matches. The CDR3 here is CASSQGTGIYGYTF. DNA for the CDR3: TGCGCCAGCAGCCAAGGGACAGGGATCTATGGCTACACCTTC.

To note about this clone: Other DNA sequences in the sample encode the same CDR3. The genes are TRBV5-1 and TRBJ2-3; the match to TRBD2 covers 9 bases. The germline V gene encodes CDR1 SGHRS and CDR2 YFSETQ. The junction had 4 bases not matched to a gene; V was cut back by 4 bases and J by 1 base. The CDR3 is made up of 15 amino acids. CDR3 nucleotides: TGCGCCAGCAGCCTGGGACTAGCTGGCACAGATACGCAGTATTTT. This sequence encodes CASSLGLAGTDTQYF.

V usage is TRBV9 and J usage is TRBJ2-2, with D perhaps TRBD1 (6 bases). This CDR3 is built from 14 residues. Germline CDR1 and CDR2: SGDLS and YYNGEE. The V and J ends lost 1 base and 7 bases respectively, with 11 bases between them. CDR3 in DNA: TGTGCCAGCAGCGTACAGGGGCAAAACGGGGAGCTGTTTTTT. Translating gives CASSVQGQNGELFF.

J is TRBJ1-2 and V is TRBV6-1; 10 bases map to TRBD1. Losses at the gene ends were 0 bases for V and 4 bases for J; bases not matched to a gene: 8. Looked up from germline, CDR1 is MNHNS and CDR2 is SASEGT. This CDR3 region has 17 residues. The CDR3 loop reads CASSEAGSGTGVYGYTF. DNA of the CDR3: TGTGCCAGCAGTGAAGCTGGGTCCGGGACAGGGGTCTATGGCTACACCTTC.